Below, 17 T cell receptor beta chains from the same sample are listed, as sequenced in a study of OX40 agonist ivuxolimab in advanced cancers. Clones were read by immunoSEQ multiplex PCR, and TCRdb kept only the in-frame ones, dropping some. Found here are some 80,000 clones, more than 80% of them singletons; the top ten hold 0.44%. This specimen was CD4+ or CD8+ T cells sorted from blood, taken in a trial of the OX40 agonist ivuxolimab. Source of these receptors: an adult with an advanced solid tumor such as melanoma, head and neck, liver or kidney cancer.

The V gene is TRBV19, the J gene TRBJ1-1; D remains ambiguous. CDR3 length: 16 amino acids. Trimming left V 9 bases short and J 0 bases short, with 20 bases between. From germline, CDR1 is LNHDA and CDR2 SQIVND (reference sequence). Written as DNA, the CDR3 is TGTGCCAGCCAAAGCCTCGGGCGCGGACTGAACACTGAAGCTTTCTTT. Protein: CASQSLGRGLNTEAFF.

CDR3 sequence (DNA): TGCAGTGCTACGGGTGAAAAACTGTTTTTT. It codes for CSATGEKLFF. V is TRBV20-1 and J is TRBJ1-4, with unresolved D. Germline V lookup: CDR1 DFQATT, CDR2 SNEGSKA (reference sequence). Trimming removed 4 bases from V and 7 bases from J, with 4 bases in between. This CDR3 is 10 amino acids long.

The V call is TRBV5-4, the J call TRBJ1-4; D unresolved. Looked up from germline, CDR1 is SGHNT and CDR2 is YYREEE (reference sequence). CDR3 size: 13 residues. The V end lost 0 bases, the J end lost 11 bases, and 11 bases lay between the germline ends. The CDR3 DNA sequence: TGTGCCAGCAGCTTGGATAGGAGTCAGAAACTGTTTTTT. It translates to CASSLDRSQKLFF.

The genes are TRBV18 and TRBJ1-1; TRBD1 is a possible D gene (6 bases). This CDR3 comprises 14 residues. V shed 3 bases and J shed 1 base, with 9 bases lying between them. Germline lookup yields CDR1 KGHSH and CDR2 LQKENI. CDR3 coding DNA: TGTGCCAGCTCACCGGGGGCCGGGAACACTGAAGCTTTCTTT. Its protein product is CASSPGAGNTEAFF. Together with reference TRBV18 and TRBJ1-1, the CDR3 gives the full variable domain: NAGVMQNPRHLVRRRGQEARLRCSPMKGHSHVYWYRQLPEEGLKFMVYLQKENIIDESGMPKERFSAEFPKEGPSILRIQQVVRGDSAAYFCASSPGAGNTEAFFGQGTRLTVV.

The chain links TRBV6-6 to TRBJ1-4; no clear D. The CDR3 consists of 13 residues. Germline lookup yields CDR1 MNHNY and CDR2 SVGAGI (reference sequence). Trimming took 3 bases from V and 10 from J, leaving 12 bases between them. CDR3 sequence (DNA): TGTGCCAGCAGTTATGATGGGGTAACAAAACTGTTTTTT. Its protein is CASSYDGVTKLFF.

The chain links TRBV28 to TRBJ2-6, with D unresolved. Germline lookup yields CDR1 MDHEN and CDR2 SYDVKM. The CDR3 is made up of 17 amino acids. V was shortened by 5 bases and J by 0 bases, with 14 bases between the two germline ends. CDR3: CASSPVELVSGANVLTF. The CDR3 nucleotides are TGTGCCAGCAGTCCAGTAGAGCTAGTCTCTGGGGCCAACGTCCTGACTTTC.

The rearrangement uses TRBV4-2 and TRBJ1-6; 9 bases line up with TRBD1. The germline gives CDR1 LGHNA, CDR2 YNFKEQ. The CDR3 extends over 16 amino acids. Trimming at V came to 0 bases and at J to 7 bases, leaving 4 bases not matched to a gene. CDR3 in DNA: TGTGCCAGCAGCCAAGAGGGGACAGGGTTCAATTCACCCCTCCACTTT. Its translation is CASSQEGTGFNSPLHF.

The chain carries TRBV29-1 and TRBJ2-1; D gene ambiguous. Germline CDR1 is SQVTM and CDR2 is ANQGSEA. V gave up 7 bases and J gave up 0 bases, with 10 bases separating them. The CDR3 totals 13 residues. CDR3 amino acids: CSAAISSYNEQFF. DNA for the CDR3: TGCAGCGCTGCGATTAGCTCCTACAATGAGCAGTTCTTC.

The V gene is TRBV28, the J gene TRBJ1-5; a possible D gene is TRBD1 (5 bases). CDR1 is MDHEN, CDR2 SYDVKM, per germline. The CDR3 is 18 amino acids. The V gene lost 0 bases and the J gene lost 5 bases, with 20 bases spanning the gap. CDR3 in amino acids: CASSLWWSRVLSDQPQHF. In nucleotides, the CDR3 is TGTGCCAGCAGTTTATGGTGGAGCAGGGTATTGTCAGATCAGCCCCAGCATTTT.

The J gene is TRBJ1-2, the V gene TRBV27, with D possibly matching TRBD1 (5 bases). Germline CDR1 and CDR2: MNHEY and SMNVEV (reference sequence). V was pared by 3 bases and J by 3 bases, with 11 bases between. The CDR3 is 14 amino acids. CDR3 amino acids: CASSFSRAYYGYTF. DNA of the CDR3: TGTGCCAGCAGTTTTAGCAGGGCCTACTATGGCTACACCTTC.

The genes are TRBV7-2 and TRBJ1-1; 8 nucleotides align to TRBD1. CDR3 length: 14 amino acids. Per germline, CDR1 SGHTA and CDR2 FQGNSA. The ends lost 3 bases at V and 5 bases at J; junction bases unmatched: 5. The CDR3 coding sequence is TGTGCCAGCAGCTTCCAGGGGGCTGGGACTGAAGCTTTCTTT. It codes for CASSFQGAGTEAFF.

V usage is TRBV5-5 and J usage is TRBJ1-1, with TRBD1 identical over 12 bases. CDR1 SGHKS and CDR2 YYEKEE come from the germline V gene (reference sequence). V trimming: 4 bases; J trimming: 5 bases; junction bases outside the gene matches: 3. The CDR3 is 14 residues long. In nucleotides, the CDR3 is TGTGCCAGCAGCGGGGACAGGGGGCATACTGAAGCTTTCTTT. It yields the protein CASSGDRGHTEAFF.

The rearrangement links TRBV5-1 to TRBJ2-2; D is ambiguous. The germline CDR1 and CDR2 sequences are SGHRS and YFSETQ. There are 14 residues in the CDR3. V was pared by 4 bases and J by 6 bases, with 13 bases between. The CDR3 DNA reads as TGCGCCAGCAGCCAATACGGATCTGCCGGGGAGCTGTTTTTT. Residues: CASSQYGSAGELFF.

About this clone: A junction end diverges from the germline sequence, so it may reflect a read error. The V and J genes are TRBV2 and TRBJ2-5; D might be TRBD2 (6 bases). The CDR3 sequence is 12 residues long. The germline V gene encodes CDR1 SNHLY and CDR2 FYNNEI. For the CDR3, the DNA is TGTGCCAGCAGTGAAATTCGGGGGTCAAAAAACTTC. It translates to CASSEIRGSKNF.

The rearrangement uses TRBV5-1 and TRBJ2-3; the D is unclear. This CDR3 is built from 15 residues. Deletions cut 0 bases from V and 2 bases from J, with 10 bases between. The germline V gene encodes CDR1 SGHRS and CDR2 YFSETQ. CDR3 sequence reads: CASSLEPLFTDTQYF. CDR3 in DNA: TGCGCCAGCAGCTTGGAACCGCTCTTCACAGATACGCAGTATTTT.

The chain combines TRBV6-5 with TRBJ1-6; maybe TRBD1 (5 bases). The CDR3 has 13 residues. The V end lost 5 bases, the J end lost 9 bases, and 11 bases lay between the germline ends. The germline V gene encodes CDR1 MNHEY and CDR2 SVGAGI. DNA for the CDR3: TGTGCCAGCAGTGCCCAGGGTTTTTCACCCCTCCACTTT. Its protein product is CASSAQGFSPLHF.

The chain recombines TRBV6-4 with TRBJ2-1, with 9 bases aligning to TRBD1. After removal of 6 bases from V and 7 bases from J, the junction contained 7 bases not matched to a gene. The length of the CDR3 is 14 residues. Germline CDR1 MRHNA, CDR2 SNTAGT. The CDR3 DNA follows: TGTGCCAGCAGGCCAGCACAGGGGGCGAATGAGCAGTTCTTC. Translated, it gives CASRPAQGANEQFF.